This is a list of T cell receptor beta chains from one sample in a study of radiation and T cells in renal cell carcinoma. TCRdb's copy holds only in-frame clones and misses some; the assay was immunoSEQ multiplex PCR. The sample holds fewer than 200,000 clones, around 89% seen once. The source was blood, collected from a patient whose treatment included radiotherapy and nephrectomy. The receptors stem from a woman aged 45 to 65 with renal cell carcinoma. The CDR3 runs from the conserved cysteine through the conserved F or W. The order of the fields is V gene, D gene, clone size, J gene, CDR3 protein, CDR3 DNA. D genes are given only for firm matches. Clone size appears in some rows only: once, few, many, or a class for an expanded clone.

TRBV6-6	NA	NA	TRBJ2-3	CASSAPGGPDTQYF	TGTGCCAGCAGTGCCCCTGGGGGGCCAGATACGCAGTATTTT
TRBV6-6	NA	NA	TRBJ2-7	CAGSAGAYEQYF	TGTGCCGGTTCTGCCGGCGCCTACGAGCAGTACTTC
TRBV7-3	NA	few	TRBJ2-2	CASSQGSGELFF	TGTGCCAGCAGCCAGGGGAGCGGGGAGCTGTTTTTT
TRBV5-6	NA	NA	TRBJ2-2	CASSLVAGELFF	TGTGCCAGCAGCTTGGTTGCCGGGGAGCTGTTTTTT
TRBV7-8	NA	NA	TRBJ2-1	CASSPIIPNREQFF	TGTGCCAGCAGCCCAATCATTCCCAACCGTGAGCAGTTCTTC
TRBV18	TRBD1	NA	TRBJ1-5	CASSPTGEQPQHF	TGTGCCAGCTCACCGACAGGGGAACAGCCCCAGCATTTT
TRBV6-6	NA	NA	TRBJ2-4	CASSYNPPGVPQYF	TGTGCCAGCAGTTACAACCCCCCGGGGGTTCCTCAGTACTTC
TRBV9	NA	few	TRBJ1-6	CASSELPGPRGNSPLHF	TGTGCCAGCAGCGAACTACCGGGACCTAGGGGAAATTCACCCCTCCACTTT
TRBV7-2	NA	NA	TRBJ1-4	CASSLTSAATNEKLFF	TGTGCCAGCAGCTTAACTTCAGCGGCAACTAATGAAAAACTGTTTTTT
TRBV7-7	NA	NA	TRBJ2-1	CASSRGSYNEQFF	TGTGCTAGCAGCAGGGGTTCCTACAATGAGCAGTTCTTC
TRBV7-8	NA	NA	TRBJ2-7	CASSLDPYSYEQYF	TGTGCCAGCAGCTTAGATCCATACTCCTACGAGCAGTACTTC
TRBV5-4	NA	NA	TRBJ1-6	CASSLGPGTDSPLHF	TGTGCCAGCAGCTTGGGCCCCGGGACTGATTCACCCCTCCACTTT
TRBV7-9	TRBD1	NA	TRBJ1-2	CASSWDRPHYGYTF	TGTGCCAGCAGCTGGGACAGGCCCCACTATGGCTACACCTTC
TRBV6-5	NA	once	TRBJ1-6	CASSYSPNSPLHF	TGTGCCAGCAGTTACTCTCCTAATTCACCCCTCCACTTT
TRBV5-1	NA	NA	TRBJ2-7	CASSLALSGYEQYF	TGCGCCAGCAGCTTGGCCTTAAGCGGCTACGAGCAGTACTTC
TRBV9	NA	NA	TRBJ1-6	CASSVAPENSPLHF	TGTGCCAGCAGCGTAGCCCCGGAGAATTCACCCCTCCACTTT
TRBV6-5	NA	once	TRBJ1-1	CATQGWANTEAFF	TGTGCCACCCAGGGGTGGGCGAACACTGAAGCTTTCTTT